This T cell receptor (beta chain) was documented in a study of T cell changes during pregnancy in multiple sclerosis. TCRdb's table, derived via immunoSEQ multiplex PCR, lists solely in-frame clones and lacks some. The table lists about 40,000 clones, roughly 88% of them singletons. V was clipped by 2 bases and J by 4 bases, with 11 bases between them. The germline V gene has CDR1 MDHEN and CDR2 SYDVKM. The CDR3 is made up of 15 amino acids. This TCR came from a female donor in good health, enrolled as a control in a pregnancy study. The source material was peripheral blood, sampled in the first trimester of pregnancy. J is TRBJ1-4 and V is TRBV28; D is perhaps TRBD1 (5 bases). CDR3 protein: CASSLGAQGNEKLFF. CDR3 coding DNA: TGTGCCAGCAGTTTAGGGGCCCAGGGTAATGAAAAACTGTTTTTT.